This paragraph covers one TCR beta chain sequence. These data belong to a study of cytomegalovirus exposure and HLA in healthy donors. Both 60 Vbeta primers and 13 Jbeta primers went into the PCR. Libraries were prepared by immunoSEQ multiplex PCR; TCRdb keeps only in-frame clonotypes and omits some of them. This sample has around 140,000 clones, with roughly 80% found just once. Per the germline V gene, CDR1 is MNHEY and CDR2 is SMNVEV (reference sequence). V lost 5 bases, J lost 3 bases, and 10 bases stayed unmatched. There are 16 residues in the CDR3. Sequenced: PBMCs. V is TRBV27 and J is TRBJ1-5; 7 bases are shared with TRBD1. The TCR originated in an older woman in good health and CMV-seronegative. CDR3 loop: CASSPRGRGANQPQHF. The DNA for the CDR3 is TGTGCCAGCAGTCCCCGAGGCAGGGGGGCCAATCAGCCCCAGCATTTT.